The 21 T cell receptor beta chains presented below share a single source sample, sequenced in a study of T cell changes during pregnancy in multiple sclerosis. Data came from immunoSEQ multiplex PCR; TCRdb stores just in-frame clones and leaves some out. The sample comprises over 100,000 clones, around nine tenths of which are singletons, and less than 2% rests with the top ten. This specimen consisted of peripheral blood, obtained in the third trimester of pregnancy. These receptors were obtained from a female donor with multiple sclerosis, enrolled in a pregnancy study.

The chain uses TRBV5-1 and TRBJ2-3, with 9 bases that match TRBD1. CDR1 and CDR2 (germline): SGHRS, YFSETQ. V trimming: 4 bases; J trimming: 0 bases; junction bases outside the gene matches: 3. CDR3 length equals 15 residues. This chain's CDR3 is CASSRDRASTDTQYF. The CDR3 nucleotides are TGCGCCAGCAGCCGGGACAGGGCTAGCACAGATACGCAGTATTTT.

V usage is TRBV2 and J usage is TRBJ1-1; D perhaps matches TRBD1 (5 bases). The CDR3 runs to 12 residues. Germline V lookup: CDR1 SNHLY, CDR2 FYNNEI. The germline V and J ends were trimmed by 7 bases and 1 base, with 7 bases remaining between them. In nucleotides, the CDR3 is TGTGCCAGCATGGGGGGGAACACTGAAGCTTTCTTT. This codes for CASMGGNTEAFF.

The CDR3 protein is CASSDLLSREQYF. The CDR3 DNA reads as TGTGCCAGCAGTGACCTCCTTTCGAGGGAGCAGTACTTC. The chain employs TRBV2 and TRBJ2-7, with no clear D. V was shortened by 3 bases and J by 7 bases, with 13 bases between the two germline ends. Germline CDR1 is SNHLY and CDR2 is FYNNEI. This CDR3 contains 13 residues.

This clone was recorded only once. The CDR3 protein is CAINGPGLAGGGGTDTQYF. CDR3 DNA: TGTGCCATCAACGGACCGGGACTAGCGGGGGGAGGAGGCACAGATACGCAGTATTTT. The chain has TRBV10-3 and TRBJ2-3, with 15 nucleotides matching TRBD2. CDR3 length equals 19 residues. V lost 7 bases and J lost 1; bases outside the gene matches: 12. Germline CDR1 is ENHRY and CDR2 is SYGVKD.

In its sample, this clone was seen a few times. This rearrangement joins TRBV6-1 to TRBJ1-6; 7 bases line up with TRBD1. V was pared by 6 bases and J by 11 bases, with 7 bases of the junction left unmatched. The germline V gene has CDR1 MNHNS and CDR2 SASEGT. This CDR3 has 13 amino acids. The DNA for the CDR3 is TGTGCCAGCAGACAGGGGCTGGAGGCACCCCTCCACTTT. It yields the protein CASRQGLEAPLHF.

V is TRBV21-1 and J is TRBJ2-5; the table's TRBD2 call for D was not verified on the DNA. TRBV21-1 is a recognized pseudogene. CDR3 size: 14 residues. The CDR3 DNA sequence: TGTGCCAGCAGCGTAACTAGCTCGTTAGAGACCCAGTACTTC. The encoded protein is CASSVTSSLETQYF.

This sequence joins TRBV7-2 and TRBJ1-5; perhaps TRBD1 as D (5 bases). The V gene's germline CDR1 is SGHTA and CDR2 FQGNSA. This CDR3 contains 15 residues. V lost 5 bases and J lost 2, with 13 bases in between. The CDR3 bases are TGTGCCAGCAGCCCCACGGGGGGGGGCAATCAGCCCCAGCATTTT. Its protein is CASSPTGGGNQPQHF.

This clone appeared once. This chain links TRBV10-2 with TRBJ2-7, with D hard to call. The V end lost 7 bases, the J end lost 1 base, and 5 bases lay between the germline ends. Germline loops: CDR1 WSHSY, CDR2 SAAADI. The CDR3 is 11 residues long. CDR3 protein: CASTQSYEQYF. The CDR3 nucleotides are TGCGCCAGCACTCAGTCCTACGAGCAGTACTTC.

The gene calls are TRBV4-2 and TRBJ2-7; 8 bases line up with TRBD2. After removal of 0 bases from V and 5 bases from J, the junction contained 15 bases not matched to a gene. From germline, CDR1 is LGHNA and CDR2 YNFKEQ. The CDR3 is made up of 18 amino acids. The CDR3 DNA sequence: TGTGCCAGCAGCCAAGATCCTCTAGGGAGCGGGAGTGTCAACGAGCAGTACTTC. Protein product: CASSQDPLGSGSVNEQYF.

The chain uses TRBV5-4 and TRBJ1-1; 7 positions agree with TRBD1. After removal of 2 bases from V and 5 bases from J, the junction contained 9 bases not matched to a gene. The CDR3 has 15 residues. Germline V gene data show CDR1 as SGHNT and CDR2 as YYREEE (reference sequence). The CDR3 loop reads CASSLRGRIRTEAFF. DNA of the CDR3: TGTGCCAGCAGCTTAAGGGGGCGGATTCGTACTGAAGCTTTCTTT.

The gene calls are TRBV19 and TRBJ2-1; D perhaps matches TRBD2 (5 bases). This CDR3 has 13 amino acids. Trimming shortened V by 5 bases and J by 4 bases, and 9 bases separated the two germline ends. Germline V gene lookup returns CDR1 LNHDA and CDR2 SQIVND (reference sequence). The DNA of the CDR3 is TGTGCCAGTAGTGGCGGGCTTTACAATGAGCAGTTCTTC. As protein: CASSGGLYNEQFF.

The chain joins TRBV28 to TRBJ1-5, with TRBD1 matching over 10 bases. Per germline, CDR1 MDHEN and CDR2 SYDVKM. J gave up 4 bases and V 3 bases, and 9 bases lay outside the gene matches. This CDR3 has 17 residues. The DNA of the CDR3 is TGTGCCAGCAGTTTGTCACCGGGACAGGGGTATAATCAGCCCCAGCATTTT. Amino acids: CASSLSPGQGYNQPQHF.

The rearrangement uses TRBV27 and TRBJ2-7; possibly TRBD1 for D (6 bases). This CDR3 comprises 13 residues. From germline, CDR1 is MNHEY and CDR2 SMNVEV (reference sequence). Between the trimmed V and J ends, which lost 5 bases and 3 bases, there was a span of 11 bases. The DNA of the CDR3 is TGTGCCAGCAGTCCACAGGGCAACTACGAGCAGTACTTC. It encodes CASSPQGNYEQYF.

With regard to this clone: Since no conserved phenylalanine or tryptophan closes the CDR3, a read error is the likely cause. No DNA is shown, since the ends of the CDR3 on it are uncertain; the CDR3 is the one TCRdb lists. The chain recombines TRBV5-3 with TRBJ2-3; TRBD2, the table's D call, was not compared with the DNA. TRBV5-3 is an ORF, with its function uncertain. The CDR3 is 12 amino acids long, termini counted. The chain's CDR3 is CARSSPLRGGYL.

V and J are TRBV19 and TRBJ2-7, with 11 positions matching TRBD1. The CDR3 sequence is 13 residues long. Germline V lookup: CDR1 LNHDA, CDR2 SQIVND (reference sequence). The V segment lost 3 bases and the J segment 5 bases; nucleotides outside the gene matches: 0. Here the CDR3 reads CASSMDRGHEQYF. DNA of the CDR3: TGTGCCAGTAGTATGGACAGGGGGCACGAGCAGTACTTC.

The CDR3 nucleotides read TGTGCCAGTAGTGATTGGGGGGAAAACAATGAGCAGTTCTTC. This gives the protein CASSDWGENNEQFF. The chain is built from TRBV19 and TRBJ2-1; D possibly corresponds to TRBD2 (6 bases). V lost 5 bases to trimming and J lost 5 bases, with 13 bases between them. Germline CDR1 reads LNHDA; CDR2 reads SQIVND (reference sequence). The CDR3 has 14 amino acids.

This chain uses TRBV6-1 with TRBJ1-4; no clear D. The CDR3 totals 14 residues. CDR1 and CDR2 (germline): MNHNS, SASEGT. The V gene lost 10 bases and the J gene lost 8 bases, with 20 bases spanning the gap. The CDR3 loop is CATSQDPPGEKLFF. CDR3 in DNA: TGTGCCACGTCCCAGGACCCCCCGGGAGAAAAACTGTTTTTT.

V is TRBV6-5 and J is TRBJ1-2; D is uncertain. CDR1 is MNHEY, CDR2 SVGAGI, per germline. This CDR3 has 12 amino acids. The germline V and J ends were trimmed by 8 bases and 1 base, with 8 bases remaining between them. CDR3 nucleotides: TGTGCCAGCGGTCCGGGTAACTATGGCTACACCTTC. Its translation is CASGPGNYGYTF.

This clone was observed a single time. The chain uses TRBV2 and TRBJ2-7, with TRBD1 matching over 7 bases. In germline, CDR1 is SNHLY, CDR2 FYNNEI. V was pared by 7 bases and J by 1 base, with 13 bases of the junction left unmatched. The CDR3 has 16 amino acids. This CDR3 reads CASIGPVRGFSYEQYF. DNA of the CDR3: TGTGCCAGCATCGGTCCAGTCAGGGGGTTTTCCTACGAGCAGTACTTC.

The DNA of the CDR3 is TGTGCCAGCAGTGAGGGGGCCCTGAACACTGAAGCTTTCTTT. This sequence encodes CASSEGALNTEAFF. The rearrangement joins TRBV6-1 to TRBJ1-1; tentatively, D is TRBD1 (6 bases). The germline CDR1 and CDR2 sequences are MNHNS and SASEGT. Deletions cut 3 bases from V and 0 bases from J, with 8 bases between. The CDR3 is 14 amino acids.

This clone appeared a single time. The chain uses TRBV6-1 and TRBJ2-7; 7 nucleotides align to TRBD2. The germline V gene encodes CDR1 MNHNS and CDR2 SASEGT. The CDR3 covers 15 residues. V trimming: 7 bases; J trimming: 5 bases; junction bases outside the gene matches: 14. CDR3 in amino acids: CASTHPGGSINEQYF. CDR3 bases: TGTGCCAGCACACACCCGGGGGGATCGATTAACGAGCAGTACTTC.